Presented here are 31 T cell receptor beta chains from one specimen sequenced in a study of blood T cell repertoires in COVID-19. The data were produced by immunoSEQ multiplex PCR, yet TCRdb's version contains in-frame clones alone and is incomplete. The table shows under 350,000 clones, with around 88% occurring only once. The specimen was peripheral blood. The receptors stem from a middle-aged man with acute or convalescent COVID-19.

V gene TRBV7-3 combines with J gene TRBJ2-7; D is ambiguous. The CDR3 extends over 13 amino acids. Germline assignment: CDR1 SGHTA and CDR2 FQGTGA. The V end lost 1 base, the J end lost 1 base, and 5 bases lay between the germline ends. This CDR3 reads CASSLSRSYEQYF. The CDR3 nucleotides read TGTGCCAGCAGCTTAAGCCGGTCCTACGAGCAGTACTTC.

The CDR3 spells CASSLLEGVTEAFF. CDR3 nucleotides: TGTGCCAGCAGCTTATTGGAAGGAGTCACTGAAGCTTTCTTT. The chain has TRBV7-9 and TRBJ1-1, with D unresolved. In germline, CDR1 is SEHNR, CDR2 FQNEAQ (reference sequence). This CDR3 spans 14 amino acids. V was pared by 2 bases and J by 4 bases, with 11 bases between.

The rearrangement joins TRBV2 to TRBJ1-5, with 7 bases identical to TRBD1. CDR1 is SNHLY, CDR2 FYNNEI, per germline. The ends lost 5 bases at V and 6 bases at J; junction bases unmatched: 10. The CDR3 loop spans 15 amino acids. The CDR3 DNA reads TGTGCCAGCAGTAGGAACAGGGGTATGGGTCAGCCCCAGCATTTT. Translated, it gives CASSRNRGMGQPQHF. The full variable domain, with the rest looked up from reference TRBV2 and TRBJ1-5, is EPEVTQTPSHQVTQMGQEVILRCVPISNHLYFYWYRQILGQKVEFLVSFYNNEISEKSEIFDDQFSVERPDGSNFTLKIRSTKLEDSAMYFCASSRNRGMGQPQHFGDGTRLSIL.

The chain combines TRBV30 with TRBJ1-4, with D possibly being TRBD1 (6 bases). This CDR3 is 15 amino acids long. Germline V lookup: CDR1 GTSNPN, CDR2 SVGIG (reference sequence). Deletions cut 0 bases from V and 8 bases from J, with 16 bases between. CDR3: CAWSVGGQGGEKLFF. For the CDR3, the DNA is TGTGCCTGGAGTGTAGGGGGGCAGGGAGGGGAAAAACTGTTTTTT.

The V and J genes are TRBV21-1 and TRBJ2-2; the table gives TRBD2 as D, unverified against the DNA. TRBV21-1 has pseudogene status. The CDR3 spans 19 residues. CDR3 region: CASSSQKGRGAPGTGELFF. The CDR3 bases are TGTGCCAGCAGCAGCCAAAAGGGGAGGGGGGCGCCGGGAACCGGGGAGCTGTTTTTT.

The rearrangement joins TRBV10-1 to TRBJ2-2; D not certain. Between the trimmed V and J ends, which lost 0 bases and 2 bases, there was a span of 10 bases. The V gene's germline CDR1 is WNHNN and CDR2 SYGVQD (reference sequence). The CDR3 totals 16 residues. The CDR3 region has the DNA TGCGCCAGCAGTGAGTCGCTGGCTGCTAACACCGGGGAGCTGTTTTTT. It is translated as CASSESLAANTGELFF.

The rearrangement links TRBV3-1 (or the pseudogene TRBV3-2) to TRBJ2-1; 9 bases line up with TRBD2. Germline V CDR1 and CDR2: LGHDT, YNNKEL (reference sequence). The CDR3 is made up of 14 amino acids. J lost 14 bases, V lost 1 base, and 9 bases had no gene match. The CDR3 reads CASSQGGTGTSKFF. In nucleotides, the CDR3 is TGTGCCAGCAGCCAAGGTGGGACCGGGACTAGCAAGTTCTTC.

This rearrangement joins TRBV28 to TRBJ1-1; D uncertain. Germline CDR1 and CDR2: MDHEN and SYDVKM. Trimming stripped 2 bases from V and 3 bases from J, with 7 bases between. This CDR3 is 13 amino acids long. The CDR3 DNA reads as TGTGCCAGCAGTTTAGCGGGCTACACTGAAGCTTTCTTT. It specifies CASSLAGYTEAFF. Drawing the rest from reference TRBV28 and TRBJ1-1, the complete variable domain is DVKVTQSSRYLVKRTGEKVFLECVQDMDHENMFWYRQDPGLGLRLIYFSYDVKMKEKGDIPEGYSVSREKKERFSLILESASTNQTSMYLCASSLAGYTEAFFGQGTRLTVV.

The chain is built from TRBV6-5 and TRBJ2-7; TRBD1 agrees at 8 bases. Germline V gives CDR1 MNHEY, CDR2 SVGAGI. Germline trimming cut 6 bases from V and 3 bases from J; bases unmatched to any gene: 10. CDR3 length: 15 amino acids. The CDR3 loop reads CASSVRDRSYYEQYF. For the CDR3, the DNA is TGTGCCAGCAGCGTCAGGGACAGGTCTTACTACGAGCAGTACTTC.

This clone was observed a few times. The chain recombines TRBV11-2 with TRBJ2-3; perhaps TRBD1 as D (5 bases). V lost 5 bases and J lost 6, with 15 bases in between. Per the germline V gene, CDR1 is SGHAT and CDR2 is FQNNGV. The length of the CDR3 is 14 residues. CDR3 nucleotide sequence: TGTGCCAGCAGCACCATCGGACACCCCGATACGCAGTATTTT. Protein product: CASSTIGHPDTQYF. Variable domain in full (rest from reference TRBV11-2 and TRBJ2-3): EAGVAQSPRYKIIEKRQSVAFWCNPISGHATLYWYQQILGQGPKLLIQFQNNGVVDDSQLPKDRFSAERLKGVDSTLKIQPAKLEDSAVYLCASSTIGHPDTQYFGPGTRLTVL.

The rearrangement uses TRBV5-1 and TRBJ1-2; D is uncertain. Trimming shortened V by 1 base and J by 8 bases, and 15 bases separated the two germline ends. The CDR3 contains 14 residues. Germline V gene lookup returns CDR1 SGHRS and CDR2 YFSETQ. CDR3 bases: TGCGCCAGCAGCTTGTCAGAAAGTCTTGGCGGCTACACCTTC. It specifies CASSLSESLGGYTF.

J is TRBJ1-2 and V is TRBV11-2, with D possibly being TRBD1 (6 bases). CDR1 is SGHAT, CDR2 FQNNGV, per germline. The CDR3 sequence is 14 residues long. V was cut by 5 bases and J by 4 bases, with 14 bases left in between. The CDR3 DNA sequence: TGTGCCAGCAGCAACCCGGGACAACCCTATGGCTACACCTTC. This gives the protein CASSNPGQPYGYTF.

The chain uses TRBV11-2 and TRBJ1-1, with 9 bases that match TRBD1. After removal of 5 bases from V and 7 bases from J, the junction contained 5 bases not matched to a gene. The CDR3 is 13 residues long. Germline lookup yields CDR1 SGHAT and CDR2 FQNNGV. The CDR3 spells CASSKGQGIEAFF. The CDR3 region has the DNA TGTGCCAGCAGCAAGGGACAGGGCATTGAAGCTTTCTTT.

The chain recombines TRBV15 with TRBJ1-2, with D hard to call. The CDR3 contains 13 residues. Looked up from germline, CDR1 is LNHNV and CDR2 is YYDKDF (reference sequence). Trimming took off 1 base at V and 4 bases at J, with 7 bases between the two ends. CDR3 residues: CATSRGNGYGYTF. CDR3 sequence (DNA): TGTGCCACCAGCAGAGGTAACGGCTATGGCTACACCTTC.

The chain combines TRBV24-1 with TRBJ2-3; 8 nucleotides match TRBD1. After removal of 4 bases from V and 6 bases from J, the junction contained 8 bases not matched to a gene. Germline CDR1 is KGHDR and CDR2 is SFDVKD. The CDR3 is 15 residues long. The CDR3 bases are TGTGCCACCAGTGACTCGGACAGGGCGGGGGATACGCAGTATTTT. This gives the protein CATSDSDRAGDTQYF.

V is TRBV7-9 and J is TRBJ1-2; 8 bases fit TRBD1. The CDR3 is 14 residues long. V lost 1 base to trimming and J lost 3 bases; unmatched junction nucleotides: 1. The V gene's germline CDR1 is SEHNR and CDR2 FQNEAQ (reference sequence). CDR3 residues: CASSLVQGDYGYTF. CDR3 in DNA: TGTGCCAGCAGCTTAGTACAGGGGGACTATGGCTACACCTTC.

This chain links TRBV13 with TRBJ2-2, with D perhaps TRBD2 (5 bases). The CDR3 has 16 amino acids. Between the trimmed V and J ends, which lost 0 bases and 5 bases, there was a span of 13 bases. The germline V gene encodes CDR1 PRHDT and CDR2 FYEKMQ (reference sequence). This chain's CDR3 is CASSLGRTTGTGELFF. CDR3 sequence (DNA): TGTGCCAGCAGCTTAGGACGGACGACGGGGACCGGGGAGCTGTTTTTT.

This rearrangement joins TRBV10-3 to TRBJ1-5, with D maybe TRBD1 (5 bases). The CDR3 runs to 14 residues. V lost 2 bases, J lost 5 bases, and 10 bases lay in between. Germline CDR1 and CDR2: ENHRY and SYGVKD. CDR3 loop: CAISESGDYQPQHF. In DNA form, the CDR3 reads TGTGCCATCAGTGAGAGTGGGGACTATCAGCCCCAGCATTTT.

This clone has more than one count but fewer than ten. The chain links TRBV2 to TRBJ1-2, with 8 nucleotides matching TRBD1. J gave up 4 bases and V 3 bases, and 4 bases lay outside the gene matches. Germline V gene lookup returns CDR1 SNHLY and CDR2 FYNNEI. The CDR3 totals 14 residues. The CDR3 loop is CASSDSGGFYGYTF. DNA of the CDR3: TGTGCCAGCAGTGATTCAGGGGGCTTCTATGGCTACACCTTC.

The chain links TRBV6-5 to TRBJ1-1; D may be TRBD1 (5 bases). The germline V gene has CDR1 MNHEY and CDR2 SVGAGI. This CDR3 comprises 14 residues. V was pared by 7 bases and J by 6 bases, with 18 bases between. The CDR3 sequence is CASIITYGGPEAFF. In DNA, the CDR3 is TGTGCCAGCATTATCACGTACGGGGGACCTGAAGCTTTCTTT.

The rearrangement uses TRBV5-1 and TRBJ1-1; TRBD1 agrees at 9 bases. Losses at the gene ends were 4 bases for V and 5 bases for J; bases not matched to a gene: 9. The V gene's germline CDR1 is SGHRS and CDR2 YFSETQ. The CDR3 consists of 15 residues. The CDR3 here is CASSITGGAGTEAFF. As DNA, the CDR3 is TGCGCCAGCAGCATTACAGGGGGCGCGGGAACTGAAGCTTTCTTT.

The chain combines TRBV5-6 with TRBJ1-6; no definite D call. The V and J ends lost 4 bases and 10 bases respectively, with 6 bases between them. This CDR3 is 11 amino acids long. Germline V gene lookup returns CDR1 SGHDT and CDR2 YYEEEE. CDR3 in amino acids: CASSHGSPLHF. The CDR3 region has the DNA TGTGCCAGCAGCCACGGGTCACCCCTCCACTTT. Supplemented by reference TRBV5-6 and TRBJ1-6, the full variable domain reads DAGVTQSPTHLIKTRGQQVTLRCSPKSGHDTVSWYQQALGQGPQFIFQYYEEEERQRGNFPDRFSGHQFPNYSSELNVNALLLGDSALYLCASSHGSPLHFGNGTRLTVT.

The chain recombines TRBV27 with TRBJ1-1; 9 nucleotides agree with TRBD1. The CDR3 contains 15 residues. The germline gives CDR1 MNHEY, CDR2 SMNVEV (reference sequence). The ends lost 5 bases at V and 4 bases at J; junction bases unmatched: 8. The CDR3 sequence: CASSRTGEWGTEAFF. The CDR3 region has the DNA TGTGCCAGCAGTCGGACAGGGGAATGGGGCACTGAAGCTTTCTTT.

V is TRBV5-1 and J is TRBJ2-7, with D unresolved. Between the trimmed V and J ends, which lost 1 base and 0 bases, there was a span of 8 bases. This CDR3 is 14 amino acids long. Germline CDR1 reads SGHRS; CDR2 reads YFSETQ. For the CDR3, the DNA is TGCGCCAGCAGCTTGCATGCTATCTCCTACGAGCAGTACTTC. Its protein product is CASSLHAISYEQYF.

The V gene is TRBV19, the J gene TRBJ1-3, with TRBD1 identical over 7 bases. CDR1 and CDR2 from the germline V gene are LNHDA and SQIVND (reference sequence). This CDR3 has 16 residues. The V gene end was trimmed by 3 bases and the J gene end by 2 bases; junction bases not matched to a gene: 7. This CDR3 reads CASSIGYRGPGNTIYF. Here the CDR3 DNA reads TGTGCCAGTAGTATCGGATACAGGGGACCTGGAAACACCATATATTTT.

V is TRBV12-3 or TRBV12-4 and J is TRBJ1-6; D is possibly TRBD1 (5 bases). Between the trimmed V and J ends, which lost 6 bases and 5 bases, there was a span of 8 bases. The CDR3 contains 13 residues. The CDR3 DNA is TGTGCCAGCAGCACCAGGGATAATTCACCCCTCCACTTT. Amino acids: CASSTRDNSPLHF.

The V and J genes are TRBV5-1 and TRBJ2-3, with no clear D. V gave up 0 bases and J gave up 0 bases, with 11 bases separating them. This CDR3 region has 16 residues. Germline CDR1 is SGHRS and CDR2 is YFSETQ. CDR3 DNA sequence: TGCGCCAGCAGCTTGGATGCAGGTTCTAGCACAGATACGCAGTATTTT. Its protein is CASSLDAGSSTDTQYF.

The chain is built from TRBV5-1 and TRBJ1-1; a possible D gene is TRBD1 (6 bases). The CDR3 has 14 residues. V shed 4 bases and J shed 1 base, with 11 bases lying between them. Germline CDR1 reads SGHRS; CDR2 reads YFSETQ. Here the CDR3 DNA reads TGCGCCAGCAGCGAGGGGGAGAGGAACACTGAAGCTTTCTTT. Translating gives CASSEGERNTEAFF.

The CDR3 protein is CATLSHFADTQYF. DNA for the CDR3: TGTGCCACCCTTTCACATTTTGCAGATACGCAGTATTTT. The chain combines TRBV19 with TRBJ2-3; D remains ambiguous. The CDR3 totals 13 residues. Germline loops: CDR1 LNHDA, CDR2 SQIVND (reference sequence). Deletions cut 10 bases from V and 4 bases from J, with 15 bases between.

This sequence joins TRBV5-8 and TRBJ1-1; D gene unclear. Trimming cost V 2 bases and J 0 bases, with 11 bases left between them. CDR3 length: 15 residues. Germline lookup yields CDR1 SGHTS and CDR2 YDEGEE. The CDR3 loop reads CASSFRHNMNTEAFF. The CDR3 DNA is TGTGCCAGCAGCTTCCGACACAATATGAACACTGAAGCTTTCTTT.

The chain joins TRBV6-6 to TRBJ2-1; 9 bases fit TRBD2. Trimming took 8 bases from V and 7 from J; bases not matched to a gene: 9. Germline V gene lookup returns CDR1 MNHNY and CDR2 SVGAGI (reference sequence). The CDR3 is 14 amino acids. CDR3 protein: CASSQRGAENEQFF. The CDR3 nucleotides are TGTGCCAGCTCCCAGCGGGGGGCCGAAAATGAGCAGTTCTTC.